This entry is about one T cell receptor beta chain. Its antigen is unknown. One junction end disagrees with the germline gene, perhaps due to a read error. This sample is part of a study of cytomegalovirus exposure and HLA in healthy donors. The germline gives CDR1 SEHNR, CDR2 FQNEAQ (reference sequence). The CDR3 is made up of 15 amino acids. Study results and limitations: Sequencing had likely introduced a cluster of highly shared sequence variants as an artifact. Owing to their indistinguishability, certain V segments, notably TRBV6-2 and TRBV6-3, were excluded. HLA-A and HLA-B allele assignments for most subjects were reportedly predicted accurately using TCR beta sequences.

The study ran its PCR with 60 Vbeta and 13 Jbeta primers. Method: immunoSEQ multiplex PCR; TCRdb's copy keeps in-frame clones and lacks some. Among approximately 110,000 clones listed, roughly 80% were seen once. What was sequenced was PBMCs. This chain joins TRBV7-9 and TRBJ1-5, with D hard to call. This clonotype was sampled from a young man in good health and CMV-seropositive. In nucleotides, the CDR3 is TGTTCCAGCAGCCCCCTCGGTGAAAACAATCAGCCCCAGCATTTT. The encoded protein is CSSSPLGENNQPQHF.